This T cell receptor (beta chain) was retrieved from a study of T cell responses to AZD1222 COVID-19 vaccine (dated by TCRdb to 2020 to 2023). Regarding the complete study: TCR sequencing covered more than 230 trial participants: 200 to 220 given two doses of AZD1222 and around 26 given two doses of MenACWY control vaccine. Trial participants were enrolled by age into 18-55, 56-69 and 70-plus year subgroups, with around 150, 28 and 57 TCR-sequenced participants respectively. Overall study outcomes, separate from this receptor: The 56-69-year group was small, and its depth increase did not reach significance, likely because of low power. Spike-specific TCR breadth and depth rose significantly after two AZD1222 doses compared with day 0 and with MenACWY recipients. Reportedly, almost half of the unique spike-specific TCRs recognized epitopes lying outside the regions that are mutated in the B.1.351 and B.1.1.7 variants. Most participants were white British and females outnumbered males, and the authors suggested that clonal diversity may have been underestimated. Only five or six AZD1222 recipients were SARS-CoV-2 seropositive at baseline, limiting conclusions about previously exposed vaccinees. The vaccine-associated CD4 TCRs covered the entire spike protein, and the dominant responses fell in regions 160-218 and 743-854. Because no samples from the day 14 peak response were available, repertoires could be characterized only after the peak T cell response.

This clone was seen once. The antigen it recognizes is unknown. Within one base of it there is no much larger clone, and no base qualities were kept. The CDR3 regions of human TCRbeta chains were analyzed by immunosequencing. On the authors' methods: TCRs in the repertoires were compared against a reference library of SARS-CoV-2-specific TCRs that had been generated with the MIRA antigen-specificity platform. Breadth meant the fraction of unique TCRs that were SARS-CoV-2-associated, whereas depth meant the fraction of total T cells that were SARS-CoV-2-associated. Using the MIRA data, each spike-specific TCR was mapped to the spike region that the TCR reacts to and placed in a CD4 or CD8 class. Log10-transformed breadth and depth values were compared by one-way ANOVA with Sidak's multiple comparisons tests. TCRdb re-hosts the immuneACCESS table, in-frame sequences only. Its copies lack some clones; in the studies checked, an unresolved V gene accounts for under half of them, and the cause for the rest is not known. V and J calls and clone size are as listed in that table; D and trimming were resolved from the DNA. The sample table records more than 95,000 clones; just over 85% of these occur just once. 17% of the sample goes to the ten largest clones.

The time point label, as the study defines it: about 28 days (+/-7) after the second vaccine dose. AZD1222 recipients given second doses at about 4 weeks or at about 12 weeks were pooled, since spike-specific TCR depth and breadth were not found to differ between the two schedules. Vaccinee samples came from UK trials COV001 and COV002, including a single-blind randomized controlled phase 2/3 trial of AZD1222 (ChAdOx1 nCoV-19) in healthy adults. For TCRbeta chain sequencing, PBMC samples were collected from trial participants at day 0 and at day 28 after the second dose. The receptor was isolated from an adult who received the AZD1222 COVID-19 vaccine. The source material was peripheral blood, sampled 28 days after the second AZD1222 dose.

The DNA sequence is TGCGCCAGCAGCCAAGATTTAGCAGGGACTGGAAACACCATATATTTT. Its protein product is CASSQDLAGTGNTIYF. The chain joins TRBV4-1 to TRBJ1-3, and possibly TRBD1, on 5 matching bases. The CDR3 sequence holds 16 residues, the cysteine and phenylalanine included. Of all the DNA, just the CDR3 is kept, 48 bases in frame from base 1. The germline V gene yields MGHRA for CDR1 and YSYEKL for CDR2. V gives up 0 bases and J gives up 2 bases, and the segment between their germline ends measures 11 bases.